The 17 T cell receptor beta chains presented below share a single source sample, sequenced in a study of graft-versus-host responses after intestinal transplantation. Each mixed lymphocyte reaction held roughly 200,000 CFSE-labeled responders and roughly 200,000 irradiated violet-dye-labeled stimulators. The assay was immunoSEQ multiplex PCR, and TCRdb's table has in-frame clones only and misses some. Of more than 12,000 clones listed, around two fifths are singletons. The material was alloreactive CD8+ T cells from a mixed lymphocyte reaction culture, obtained before intestinal transplant. The subset denotes: CFSE-low proliferating T cells sorted from roughly six-day pre-transplant mixed lymphocyte reaction (GvH or HvG direction). The receptors shown here come from a human patient who received an intestinal transplant.

The genes are TRBV10-1 and TRBJ2-2; 7 bases map to TRBD2. Germline V lookup: CDR1 WNHNN, CDR2 SYGVQD (reference sequence). The CDR3 sequence is 16 residues long. Trimming cost V 7 bases and J 4 bases; bases outside gene matches: 12. The CDR3: CASILREGLGTGELFF. Written as DNA, the CDR3 is TGCGCCAGCATACTGAGGGAGGGGTTGGGCACCGGGGAGCTGTTTTTT.

V is TRBV27 and J is TRBJ2-2, with D unclear. Germline loops: CDR1 MNHEY, CDR2 SMNVEV (reference sequence). This CDR3 region has 16 residues. The ends were cut back, 1 base at V and 0 bases at J, with 9 bases in the middle. The CDR3 nucleotides read TGTGCCAGCAGTTTATGGCCATCAGCGAACACCGGGGAGCTGTTTTTT. Translated: CASSLWPSANTGELFF.

This clone was counted only a few times. This rearrangement joins TRBV2 to TRBJ2-5; D may be TRBD2 (5 bases). In germline, CDR1 is SNHLY, CDR2 FYNNEI. The CDR3 loop spans 14 amino acids. The V gene lost 2 bases and the J gene lost 1 base, with 8 bases spanning the gap. The CDR3 bases are TGTGCCAGCAGTGAATCGGGGATCCAAGAGACCCAGTACTTC. Translating it yields CASSESGIQETQYF.

V usage is TRBV9 and J usage is TRBJ2-1, with 8 bases that match TRBD2. The length of the CDR3 is 14 residues. The germline CDR1 and CDR2 sequences are SGDLS and YYNGEE. The V and J ends lost 4 bases and 3 bases, in that order; junction bases with no gene match: 3. In DNA form, the CDR3 reads TGTGCCAGCAGCCCGGGGGGGCTCTACAATGAGCAGTTCTTC. It codes for CASSPGGLYNEQFF.

V is TRBV4-3 and J is TRBJ1-5; TRBD1 matches at 9 bases. In germline, CDR1 is LGHNA, CDR2 YSLEER. CDR3 length: 16 residues. Trimming at V came to 3 bases and at J to 3 bases, leaving 6 bases not matched to a gene. The chain's CDR3 is CASSQAGQGDNQPQHF. In DNA form, the CDR3 reads TGCGCCAGCAGCCAGGCGGGACAGGGAGACAATCAGCCCCAGCATTTT.

V and J are TRBV6-1 and TRBJ2-1; TRBD2 matches at 7 bases. The CDR3 consists of 16 residues. With V trimmed by 3 bases and J by 2 bases, 7 bases remained unmatched. The germline V gene has CDR1 MNHNS and CDR2 SASEGT. The CDR3 DNA is TGTGCCAGCAGTGAGGTGGGCGGGAGCGCCTACAATGAGCAGTTCTTC. It encodes CASSEVGGSAYNEQFF.

The chain combines TRBV5-5 with TRBJ1-1; a possible D gene is TRBD1 (5 bases). The V gene lost 3 bases and the J gene lost 5 bases, with 8 bases spanning the gap. This CDR3 contains 12 residues. In germline, CDR1 is SGHKS, CDR2 YYEKEE (reference sequence). The DNA of the CDR3 is TGTGCCAGCAGCTGGGGGGGAACTGAAGCTTTCTTT. Translating it yields CASSWGGTEAFF.

This CDR3 reads CASSPLGGDEQFF. As DNA, the CDR3 is TGTGCCAGCAGTCCCCTAGGGGGGGATGAGCAGTTCTTC. The genes are TRBV27 and TRBJ2-1; perhaps TRBD2 as D (7 bases). From germline, CDR1 is MNHEY and CDR2 SMNVEV (reference sequence). This CDR3 comprises 13 residues. Trimming shortened V by 5 bases and J by 8 bases, and 13 bases separated the two germline ends.

The rearrangement links TRBV5-8 to TRBJ1-2; D not certain. Trimming shortened V by 0 bases and J by 2 bases, and 5 bases separated the two germline ends. The CDR3 consists of 13 residues. Germline CDR1 and CDR2: SGHTS and YDEGEE. The CDR3 is CASSLGRNYGYTF. The CDR3 DNA reads as TGTGCCAGCAGCTTGGGCAGGAACTATGGCTACACCTTC.

Only a few counts were recorded for this clone. The gene calls are TRBV5-1 and TRBJ1-1; 9 nucleotides agree with TRBD1. The CDR3 length is 13 residues. V lost 5 bases to trimming and J lost 7 bases; unmatched junction nucleotides: 6. Germline V gives CDR1 SGHRS, CDR2 YFSETQ. CDR3 nucleotides: TGCGCCAGCAGTCGACAGGGGGACTTTGAAGCTTTCTTT. Protein: CASSRQGDFEAFF.

Relative to its sample, this clone is medium-sized. The chain links TRBV5-1 to TRBJ2-3; 13 bases map to TRBD2. J was trimmed by 2 bases and V by 4 bases; bases with no gene match: 4. Germline assignment: CDR1 SGHRS and CDR2 YFSETQ. The CDR3 length is 16 residues. The CDR3 DNA follows: TGCGCCAGCAGCGCGGGACTAGCGGGGATCACAGATACGCAGTATTTT. This sequence encodes CASSAGLAGITDTQYF.

This clone is a singleton in its sample. The V and J genes are TRBV5-1 and TRBJ1-1; TRBD1 is a possible D gene (6 bases). The CDR3 is made up of 16 amino acids. The V end was cut by 3 bases, the J end by 1 base, with 16 bases between. The germline V gene encodes CDR1 SGHRS and CDR2 YFSETQ. For the CDR3, the DNA is TGCGCCAGCAGCTCTAAACAGGGTTGGGCGAACACTGAAGCTTTCTTT. The encoded protein is CASSSKQGWANTEAFF.

As concerns this clone: At the DNA level, this CDR3 is encoded by other sequences in the same sample as well. The rearrangement joins TRBV4-1 to TRBJ2-7; D ambiguous. The CDR3 totals 14 residues. Trimming removed 0 bases at V and 1 base at J, with 7 bases between. The V gene's germline CDR1 is MGHRA and CDR2 YSYEKL. CDR3 residues: CASSQEPGSYEQYF. The DNA for the CDR3 is TGCGCCAGCAGCCAAGAACCGGGTTCCTACGAGCAGTACTTC.

The J gene is TRBJ2-7, the V gene TRBV27, with D perhaps matching TRBD2 (6 bases). V lost 3 bases and J lost 3, with 9 bases in between. CDR3 length equals 13 residues. The germline CDR1 and CDR2 sequences are MNHEY and SMNVEV (reference sequence). The CDR3 coding sequence is TGTGCCAGCAGTTTTGGAGGGAACTACGAGCAGTACTTC. It translates to CASSFGGNYEQYF.

Only a few counts were recorded for this clone. A read error is likely here: a far larger clone is one base away. The identical CDR3 is also encoded by other nucleotide sequences in the sample. The rearrangement uses TRBV5-8 and TRBJ2-7; 10 positions match TRBD1. J was trimmed by 3 bases and V by 4 bases; bases with no gene match: 13. Germline assignment: CDR1 SGHTS and CDR2 YDEGEE. The CDR3 is 17 amino acids. The CDR3 region has the DNA TGTGCCAGCAGCCTGGACCGGGACAGGGGCCACTACTACGAGCAGTACTTC. Its protein is CASSLDRDRGHYYEQYF. Full variable domain (rest looked up from reference TRBV5-8 and TRBJ2-7): EAGVTQSPTHLIKTRGQQATLRCSPISGHTSVYWYQQALGLGLQFLLWYDEGEERNRGNFPPRFSGRQFPNYSSELNVNALELEDSALYLCASSLDRDRGHYYEQYFGPGTRLTVT.

This clone was recorded once. The rearrangement uses TRBV5-1 and TRBJ2-7, with TRBD2 identical over 7 bases. Per germline, CDR1 SGHRS and CDR2 YFSETQ. This CDR3 is built from 16 residues. Trimming cost V 0 bases and J 2 bases; bases outside gene matches: 8. In nucleotides, the CDR3 is TGCGCCAGCAGCTTGGCCAGTGGAGCGGGACCCTACGAGCAGTACTTC. Its protein is CASSLASGAGPYEQYF.

This clone turned up a few times. The chain links TRBV2 to TRBJ2-7; D perhaps matches TRBD1 (5 bases). The V and J ends lost 4 bases and 2 bases respectively, with 12 bases between them. Germline assignment: CDR1 SNHLY and CDR2 FYNNEI. This CDR3 is 14 amino acids long. CDR3 residues: CASSVPNRPYEQYF. As DNA, the CDR3 is TGTGCCAGCAGTGTTCCGAACAGGCCCTACGAGCAGTACTTC.